The 25 T cell receptor beta chains below all came from one sample that was sequenced in a study of T cells after yellow fever vaccination. Each CDR3 protein gets one entry after TCRdb re-called the 5' RACE reads with MiXCR. Here the sample spans fewer than 90,000 distinct CDR3 sequences, more than 5.5% being singletons. The source material was CD8+ T cells sorted from PBMCs, sampled 5 to 6 days after the first yellow fever vaccination. The receptor source for this set is a man aged 18 to 29 who received the YFV17D yellow fever vaccine.

The V and J genes are TRBV28 and TRBJ2-7, with TRBD2 identical over 9 bases. J gave up 7 bases and V 8 bases, and 15 bases lay outside the gene matches. Germline lookup yields CDR1 MDHEN and CDR2 SYDVKM. The CDR3 is made up of 15 amino acids. The CDR3 reads CASLRARGGRREQYV. The DNA for the CDR3 is TGTGCCAGCCTGCGGGCGCGGGGGGGCCGGCGAGAGCAGTACGTC.

This clonotype was counted only a few times. CDR3 in amino acids: CASSDSNSYNEQFF. As DNA, the CDR3 is TGTGCCAGCAGCGACTCGAACTCCTACAATGAGCAGTTCTTC. The chain has TRBV7-9 and TRBJ2-1; no clear D. The ends were cut back, 5 bases at V and 0 bases at J, with 8 bases in the middle. This CDR3 is 14 amino acids long. CDR1 is SEHNR and CDR2 is FQNEAQ in the germline V gene (reference sequence). The whole variable domain, filled in from reference TRBV7-9 and TRBJ2-1, reads DTGVSQNPRHKITKRGQNVTFRCDPISEHNRLYWYRQTLGQGPEFLTYFQNEAQLEKSRLLSDRFSAERPKGSFSTLEIQRTEQGDSAMYLCASSDSNSYNEQFFGPGTRLTVL.

The chain has TRBV2 and TRBJ2-7; D perhaps matches TRBD1 (6 bases). Germline V CDR1 and CDR2: SNHLY, FYNNEI. This CDR3 contains 13 residues. V shed 7 bases and J shed 0 bases, with 10 bases lying between them. The CDR3 is CASTGQSSYEQYV. For the CDR3, the DNA is TGTGCCAGCACTGGACAGAGCTCCTACGAGCAGTACGTC.

V gene TRBV6-2 or TRBV6-3 combines with J gene TRBJ2-2; D remains ambiguous. The V and J ends lost 6 bases and 4 bases respectively, with 12 bases between them. Germline V CDR1 and CDR2: MNHEY, SVGEGT. This CDR3 contains 14 residues. CDR3 protein: CASRTTPVTGELFF. DNA of the CDR3: TGTGCCAGCAGAACTACGCCAGTCACCGGGGAGCTGTTTTTT.

This clonotype came up many times. V and J are TRBV7-9 and TRBJ2-1, with 7 nucleotides matching TRBD2. This CDR3 is 15 amino acids long. The germline CDR1 and CDR2 sequences are SEHNR and FQNEAQ (reference sequence). The trim removed 4 bases at V and 7 bases at J, leaving 10 bases unmatched. CDR3 sequence reads: CASSSGLRLGNEQFF. The CDR3 bases are TGTGCCAGCAGCTCGGGACTACGACTTGGGAATGAGCAGTTCTTC.

This clonotype was picked up many times. The chain recombines TRBV4-1 with TRBJ2-5, with TRBD2 matching 7 bases. With V trimmed by 2 bases and J by 5 bases, 5 bases remained unmatched. In germline, CDR1 is MGHRA, CDR2 YSYEKL. This CDR3 comprises 14 residues. The CDR3 DNA follows: TGCGCCAGCAGCCAACCTAGCGGATCGGAGACCCAGTACTTC. Its protein product is CASSQPSGSETQYF.

This clonotype was recorded many times. V gene TRBV4-1 combines with J gene TRBJ1-5; the match to TRBD1 covers 7 bases. Per the germline V gene, CDR1 is MGHRA and CDR2 is YSYEKL. The CDR3 runs to 15 residues. The V segment lost 1 base and the J segment 3 bases; nucleotides outside the gene matches: 3. The CDR3 is CASSQAQGVNQPQHF. CDR3 nucleotide sequence: TGCGCCAGCAGCCAAGCCCAGGGGGTCAATCAGCCCCAGCATTTT.

This clonotype has ten or more counts. The V and J genes are TRBV12-3 or TRBV12-4 and TRBJ2-5; 10 bases match TRBD2. Trimming cost V 7 bases and J 2 bases; bases outside gene matches: 7. CDR3 size: 15 residues. CDR3 DNA: TGTGCCAGCACCGGGACTAGCGTACCGCAAGAGACCCAGTACTTC. It translates to CASTGTSVPQETQYF.

The J gene is TRBJ1-1, the V gene TRBV7-6; D is undetermined. Germline V gene lookup returns CDR1 SGHVS and CDR2 FNYEAQ. The CDR3 has 15 amino acids. The V end lost 0 bases, the J end lost 2 bases, and 10 bases lay between the germline ends. CDR3 protein: CASSLAGFSNTEAFF. CDR3 coding DNA: TGTGCCAGCAGCTTAGCGGGCTTCTCTAACACTGAAGCTTTCTTT.

This clonotype was observed at least ten times. The chain is built from TRBV10-2 and TRBJ1-1; 7 bases align to TRBD1. Germline-derived CDR1 and CDR2 are WSHSY and SAAADI. Trimming removed 9 bases from V and 5 bases from J; junction bases left unmatched: 12. The CDR3 is 14 residues long. The CDR3 reads CASRQGGAGTEAFF. CDR3 nucleotide sequence: TGCGCCAGTCGCCAGGGGGGCGCGGGAACTGAAGCTTTCTTT.

The sample holds many counts of this clonotype. This chain joins TRBV20-1 and TRBJ2-5; D is possibly TRBD1 (6 bases). CDR1 DFQATT and CDR2 SNEGSKA come from the germline V gene (reference sequence). There are 14 residues in the CDR3. V was shortened by 4 bases and J by 4 bases, with 16 bases between the two germline ends. The CDR3 reads CSATKNRDAETQYF. DNA for the CDR3: TGCAGTGCTACTAAAAACAGGGACGCAGAGACCCAGTACTTC.

The chain uses TRBV21-1 and TRBJ1-1; TRBD1, the D gene given by the table, was not confirmed from the DNA. TRBV21-1 is a documented pseudogene. The CDR3 is made up of 14 amino acids. The CDR3 DNA reads as TGTGCCAGCAGATGGACAGGGCGGGCCACTGAAGCTTTCTTT. Translated: CASRWTGRATEAFF.

This clonotype was observed a few times. The chain recombines TRBV15 with TRBJ2-1; D is undetermined. The length of the CDR3 is 15 residues. Germline CDR1 reads LNHNV; CDR2 reads YYDKDF (reference sequence). Trimming took off 8 bases at V and 0 bases at J, with 14 bases between the two ends. The CDR3 region is CATQDGTSSYNEQFF. The CDR3 bases are TGTGCCACCCAGGACGGTACGAGCTCCTACAATGAGCAGTTCTTC.

The sample holds many counts of this clonotype. The CDR3 sequence is CATSDYTGTTDTQYF. Here the CDR3 DNA reads TGTGCCACCAGTGATTACACAGGGACCACAGATACGCAGTATTTT. The chain joins TRBV24-1 to TRBJ2-3, with TRBD1 as a possible D gene (6 bases). Germline assignment: CDR1 KGHDR and CDR2 SFDVKD. The V end was cut by 2 bases, the J end by 2 bases, with 10 bases between. There are 15 residues in the CDR3.

In this sample, this clonotype turned up many times. Here the CDR3 reads CASSYSYGERETQYF. In DNA form, the CDR3 reads TGTGCCAGCAGTTACTCTTACGGGGAACGGGAGACCCAGTACTTC. J is TRBJ2-5 and V is TRBV6-5; possibly TRBD2 for D (5 bases). The V and J ends lost 0 bases and 5 bases respectively, with 13 bases between them. The CDR3 is 15 amino acids. CDR1 MNHEY and CDR2 SVGAGI come from the germline V gene.

The gene calls are TRBV29-1 and TRBJ2-1, with TRBD2 matching 7 bases. Germline V gene lookup returns CDR1 SQVTM and CDR2 ANQGSEA. This CDR3 contains 12 residues. Germline trimming cut 3 bases from V and 12 bases from J; bases unmatched to any gene: 8. The CDR3 DNA reads as TGCAGCGTTGAGGCGAGCGGGGCTGCGCAGTTCTTC. It translates to CSVEASGAAQFF.

The CDR3 spells CASSRQSNEQFF. In nucleotides, the CDR3 is TGTGCCAGCAGCCGACAGAGCAATGAGCAGTTCTTC. The chain is built from TRBV11-2 and TRBJ2-1; D is perhaps TRBD1 (5 bases). Trimming left V 5 bases short and J 6 bases short, with 8 bases between. The CDR3 length is 12 residues. Germline V gene sequence: CDR1 SGHAT, CDR2 FQNNGV. The full variable domain, completed using reference TRBV11-2 and TRBJ2-1, is EAGVAQSPRYKIIEKRQSVAFWCNPISGHATLYWYQQILGQGPKLLIQFQNNGVVDDSQLPKDRFSAERLKGVDSTLKIQPAKLEDSAVYLCASSRQSNEQFFGPGTRLTVL.

The sample holds many counts of this clonotype. The rearrangement uses TRBV7-3 and TRBJ2-1, with D perhaps TRBD2 (5 bases). The ends were cut back, 5 bases at V and 4 bases at J, with 9 bases in the middle. This CDR3 region has 13 residues. The germline V gene encodes CDR1 SGHTA and CDR2 FQGTGA. DNA of the CDR3: TGTGCCAGCAGCCTGGACTTTTACAATGAGCAGTTCTTC. Amino acids: CASSLDFYNEQFF.

This clonotype has more than one count but fewer than ten. The gene calls are TRBV27 and TRBJ2-5, with D perhaps TRBD1 (5 bases). Germline V gives CDR1 MNHEY, CDR2 SMNVEV (reference sequence). This CDR3 is 14 amino acids long. V was pared by 5 bases and J by 5 bases, with 15 bases between. The CDR3 nucleotides read TGTGCCAGCAGTCCCAGGGTATTGAGGGAGACCCAGTACTTC. Residues: CASSPRVLRETQYF.

Many counts were recorded for this clonotype. The J gene is TRBJ2-1, the V gene TRBV7-3, with TRBD2 identical over 11 bases. The V gene's germline CDR1 is SGHTA and CDR2 FQGTGA. This CDR3 comprises 13 residues. The trim removed 6 bases at V and 8 bases at J, leaving 3 bases unmatched. CDR3 sequence reads: CASRGTSGDEQFF. CDR3 in DNA: TGTGCCAGCAGGGGGACTAGCGGCGATGAGCAGTTCTTC.

V and J are TRBV25-1 and TRBJ2-7, with unresolved D. This CDR3 contains 11 residues. V was trimmed by 4 bases and J by 6 bases, leaving 7 bases between them. The germline V gene has CDR1 MGHDK and CDR2 SYGVNS. CDR3 residues: CASSGAIEQYF. The CDR3 DNA is TGTGCCAGCAGTGGTGCGATCGAGCAGTACTTC.

J is TRBJ1-6 and V is TRBV7-2, with 8 nucleotides matching TRBD1. V shed 4 bases and J 10 bases; nucleotides not matched to a gene: 3. From germline, CDR1 is SGHTA and CDR2 FQGNSA. The CDR3 loop spans 13 amino acids. This CDR3 is CASSSGGSSPLHF. The CDR3 nucleotides read TGTGCCAGCAGCTCAGGGGGCTCCTCACCCCTCCACTTT.

This chain joins TRBV7-2 and TRBJ2-1; 7 bases are a match to TRBD1. V shed 4 bases, J shed 9 bases, and the junction held 12 bases outside the gene matches. This CDR3 spans 15 amino acids. The V gene's germline CDR1 is SGHTA and CDR2 FQGNSA. The CDR3 sequence: CASSSGIGGRGEQFF. DNA for the CDR3: TGTGCCAGCAGCTCCGGCATAGGGGGCCGGGGTGAGCAGTTCTTC.

In its sample, this clonotype was seen a few times. J is TRBJ1-1 and V is TRBV20-1, with a weak D call TRBD1 (5 bases). Trimming pared 0 bases from V and 0 bases from J, leaving 11 bases between. The germline V gene encodes CDR1 DFQATT and CDR2 SNEGSKA (reference sequence). The CDR3 has 15 amino acids. In nucleotides, the CDR3 is TGCAGTGCTAGAGATCGGGGGAGGCTGAACACTGAAGCTTTCTTT. The encoded protein is CSARDRGRLNTEAFF.

The chain couples TRBV6-5 to TRBJ2-1; the match to TRBD2 covers 10 bases. CDR1 and CDR2 from the germline V gene are MNHEY and SVGAGI. With V trimmed by 4 bases and J by 8 bases, 2 bases remained unmatched. This CDR3 is 13 amino acids long. The CDR3 region is CASSLAGGHEQFF. CDR3 DNA: TGTGCCAGCAGTTTAGCGGGGGGCCATGAGCAGTTCTTC.